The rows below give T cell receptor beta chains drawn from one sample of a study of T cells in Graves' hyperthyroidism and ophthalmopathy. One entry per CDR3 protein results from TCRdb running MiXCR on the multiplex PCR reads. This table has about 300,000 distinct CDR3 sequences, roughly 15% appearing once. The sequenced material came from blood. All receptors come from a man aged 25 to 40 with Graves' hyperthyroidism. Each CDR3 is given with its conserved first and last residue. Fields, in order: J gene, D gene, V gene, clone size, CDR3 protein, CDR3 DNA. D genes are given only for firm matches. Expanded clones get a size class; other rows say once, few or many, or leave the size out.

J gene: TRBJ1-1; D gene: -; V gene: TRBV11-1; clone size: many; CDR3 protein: CASSFRPNTEAFF; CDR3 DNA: TGTGCCAGCAGCTTCAGACCGAACACTGAAGCTTTCTTT
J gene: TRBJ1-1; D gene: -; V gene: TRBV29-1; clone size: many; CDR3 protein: CSVVPHDTEAFF; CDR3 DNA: TGCAGCGTTGTACCCCACGACACTGAAGCTTTCTTT
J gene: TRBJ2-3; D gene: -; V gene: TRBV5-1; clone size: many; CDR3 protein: CASSLDGAAITDTQYF; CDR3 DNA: TGCGCCAGCAGCTTGGATGGGGCAGCTATCACAGATACGCAGTATTTT
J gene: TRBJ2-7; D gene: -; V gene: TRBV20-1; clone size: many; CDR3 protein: CSASRALEQYF; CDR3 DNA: TGCAGTGCCTCCCGGGCGCTTGAGCAGTACTTC
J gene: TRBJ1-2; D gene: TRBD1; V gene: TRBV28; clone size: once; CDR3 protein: CASSAPGTGFSGYTF; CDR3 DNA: TGTGCCAGCAGCGCCCCCGGGACAGGGTTCTCTGGCTACACCTTC
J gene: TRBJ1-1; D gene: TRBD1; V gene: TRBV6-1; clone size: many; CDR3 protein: CASSSGQGRGGTEAFF; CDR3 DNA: TGTGCCAGCAGTTCGGGACAGGGAAGGGGAGGGACTGAAGCTTTCTTT
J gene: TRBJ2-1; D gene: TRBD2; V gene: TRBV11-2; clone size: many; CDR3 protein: CASSLDRGAGGNNEQFF; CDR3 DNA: TGTGCCAGCAGCTTAGATCGGGGAGCGGGAGGGAACAATGAGCAGTTCTTC
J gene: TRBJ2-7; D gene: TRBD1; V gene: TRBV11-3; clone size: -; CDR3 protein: CASSLPGQGLGEQYF; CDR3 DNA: TGTGCCAGCAGCCTCCCGGGACAGGGACTTGGCGAGCAGTACTTC
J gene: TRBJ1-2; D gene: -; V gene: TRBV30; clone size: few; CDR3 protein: CAWSALTENYGYTF; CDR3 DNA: TGTGCCTGGAGTGCCCTGACAGAGAACTATGGCTACACCTTC
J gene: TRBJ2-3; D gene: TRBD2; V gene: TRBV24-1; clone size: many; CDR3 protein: CATSDITSGRTDTQYF; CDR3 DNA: TGTGCCACCAGTGATATCACTAGCGGGAGGACAGATACGCAGTATTTT